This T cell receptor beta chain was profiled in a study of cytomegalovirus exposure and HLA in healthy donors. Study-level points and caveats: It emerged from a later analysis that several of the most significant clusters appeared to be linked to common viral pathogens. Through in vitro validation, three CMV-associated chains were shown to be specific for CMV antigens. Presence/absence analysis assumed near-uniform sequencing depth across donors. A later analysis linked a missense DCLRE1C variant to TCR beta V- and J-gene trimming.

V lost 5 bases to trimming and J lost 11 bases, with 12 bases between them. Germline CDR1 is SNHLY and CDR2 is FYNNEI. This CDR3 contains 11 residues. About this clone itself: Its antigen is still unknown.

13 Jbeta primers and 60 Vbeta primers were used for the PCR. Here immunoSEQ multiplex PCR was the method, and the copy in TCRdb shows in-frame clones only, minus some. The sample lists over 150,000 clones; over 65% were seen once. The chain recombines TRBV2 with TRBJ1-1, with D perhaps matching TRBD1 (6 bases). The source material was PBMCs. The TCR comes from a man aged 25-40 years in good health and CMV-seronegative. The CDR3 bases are TGTGCCAGCAGTATAACAGGGAAGGCTTTCTTT. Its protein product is CASSITGKAFF.